Reported below is one T cell receptor (beta chain). This sample stems from a study of blood T cell repertoires in COVID-19. Overall study: Spain, Italy and the United States supplied samples that represented acute and convalescent COVID-19. Nucleic acid was either cDNA or gDNA, and it came from T cells, B-cell-depleted T cells, or PBMCs.

As handled by the study authors: Amplified reference gene primers provided the basis for estimating nucleated cell counts. This table comes from immunoSEQ multiplex PCR, and its TCRdb copy is limited to in-frame clones, with some not included. V and J calls and clone size are copied from that table; D and trimming were computed from the DNA. The repertoire includes approximately 350,000 clones, roughly 89% of them detected once, and less than 3.5% sits in the top ten. V lost 0 bases and J lost 4, with 8 bases in between. Germline CDR1 and CDR2: MNHEY and SVGAGI. The CDR3 sequence is 14 residues long.

The TCR sequence derives from a young woman who had recovered from COVID-19. The sample taken for sequencing was peripheral blood. The rearrangement joins TRBV6-5 to TRBJ2-3; the D gene is possibly TRBD2 (5 bases). CDR3 in amino acids: CASSYSGGSDTQYF. The DNA for the CDR3 is TGTGCCAGCAGTTACTCGGGCGGGTCAGATACGCAGTATTTT.